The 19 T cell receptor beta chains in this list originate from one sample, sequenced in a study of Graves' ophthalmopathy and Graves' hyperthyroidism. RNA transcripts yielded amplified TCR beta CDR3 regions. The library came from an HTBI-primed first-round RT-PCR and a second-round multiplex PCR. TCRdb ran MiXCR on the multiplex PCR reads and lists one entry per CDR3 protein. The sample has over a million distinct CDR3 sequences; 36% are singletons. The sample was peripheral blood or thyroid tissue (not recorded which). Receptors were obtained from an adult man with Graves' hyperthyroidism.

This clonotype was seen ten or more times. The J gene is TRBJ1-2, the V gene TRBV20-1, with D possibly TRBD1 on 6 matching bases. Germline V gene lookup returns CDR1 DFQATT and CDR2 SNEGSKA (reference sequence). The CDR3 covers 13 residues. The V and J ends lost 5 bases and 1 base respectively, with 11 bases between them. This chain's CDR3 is CSALRTVNYGYTF. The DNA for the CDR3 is TGCAGTGCTCTAAGGACAGTTAACTATGGCTACACCTTC.

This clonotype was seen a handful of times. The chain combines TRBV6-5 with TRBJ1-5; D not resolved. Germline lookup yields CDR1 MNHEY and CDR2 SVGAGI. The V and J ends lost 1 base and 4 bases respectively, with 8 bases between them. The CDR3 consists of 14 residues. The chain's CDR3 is CASSYFSGNQPQHF. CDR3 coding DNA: TGTGCCAGCAGTTACTTCTCGGGGAATCAGCCCCAGCATTTT.

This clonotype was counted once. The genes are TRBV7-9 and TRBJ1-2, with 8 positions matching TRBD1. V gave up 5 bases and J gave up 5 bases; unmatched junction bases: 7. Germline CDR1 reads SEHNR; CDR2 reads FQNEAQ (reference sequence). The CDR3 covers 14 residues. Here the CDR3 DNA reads TGTGCCAGCAGCACCGAGGACAGGGCGTATGGCTACACCTTC. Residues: CASSTEDRAYGYTF.

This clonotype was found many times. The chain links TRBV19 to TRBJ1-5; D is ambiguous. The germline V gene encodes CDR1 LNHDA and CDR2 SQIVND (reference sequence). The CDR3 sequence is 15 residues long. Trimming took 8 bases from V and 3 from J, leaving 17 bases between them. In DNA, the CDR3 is TGTGCCAGTCAAGGATTCGGGTTCAACAATCAGCCCCAGCATTTT. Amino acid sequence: CASQGFGFNNQPQHF.

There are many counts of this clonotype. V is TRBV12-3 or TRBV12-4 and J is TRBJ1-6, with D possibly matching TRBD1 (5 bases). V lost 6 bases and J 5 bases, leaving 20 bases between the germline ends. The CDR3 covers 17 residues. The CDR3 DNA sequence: TGTGCCAGCAGCTTCACTTATGGGGGTGCCGATAATTCACCCCTCCACTTT. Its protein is CASSFTYGGADNSPLHF.

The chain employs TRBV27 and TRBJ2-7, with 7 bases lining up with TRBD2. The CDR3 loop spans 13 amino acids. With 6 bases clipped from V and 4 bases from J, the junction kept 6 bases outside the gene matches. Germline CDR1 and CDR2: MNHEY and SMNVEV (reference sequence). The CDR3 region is CASRGGRGYEQYF. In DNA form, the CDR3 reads TGTGCCAGCAGGGGGGGGAGGGGATACGAGCAGTACTTC.

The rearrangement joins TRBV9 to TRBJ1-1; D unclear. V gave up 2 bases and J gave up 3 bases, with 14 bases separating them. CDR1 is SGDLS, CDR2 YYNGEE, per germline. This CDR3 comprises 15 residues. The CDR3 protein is CASSVGPNKDTEAFF. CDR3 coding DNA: TGTGCCAGCAGCGTTGGGCCCAATAAGGACACTGAAGCTTTCTTT.

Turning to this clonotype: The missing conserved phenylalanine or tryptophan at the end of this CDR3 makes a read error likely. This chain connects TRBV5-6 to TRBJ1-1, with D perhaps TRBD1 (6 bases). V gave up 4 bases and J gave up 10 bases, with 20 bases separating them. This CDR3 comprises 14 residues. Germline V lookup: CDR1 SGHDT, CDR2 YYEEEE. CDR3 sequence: CASSPGQSLRGAFL. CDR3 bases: TGTGCCAGCAGCCCCGGACAGAGCCTTAGGGGAGCTTTCCTT.

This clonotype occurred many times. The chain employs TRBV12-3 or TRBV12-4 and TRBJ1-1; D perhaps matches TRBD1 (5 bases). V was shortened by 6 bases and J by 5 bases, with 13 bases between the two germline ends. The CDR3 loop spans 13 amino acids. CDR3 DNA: TGTGCCAGCAGCCCGGGGGAATCGACTGAAGCTTTCTTT. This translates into CASSPGESTEAFF.

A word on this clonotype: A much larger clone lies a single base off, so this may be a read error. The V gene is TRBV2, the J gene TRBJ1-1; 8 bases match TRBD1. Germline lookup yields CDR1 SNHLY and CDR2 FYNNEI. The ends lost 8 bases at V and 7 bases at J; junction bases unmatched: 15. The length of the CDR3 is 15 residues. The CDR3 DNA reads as TGTGCCAGCCGTAACCCACCGGGACAGGCACTTGAAGCTTTCTTT. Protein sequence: CASRNPPGQALEAFF.

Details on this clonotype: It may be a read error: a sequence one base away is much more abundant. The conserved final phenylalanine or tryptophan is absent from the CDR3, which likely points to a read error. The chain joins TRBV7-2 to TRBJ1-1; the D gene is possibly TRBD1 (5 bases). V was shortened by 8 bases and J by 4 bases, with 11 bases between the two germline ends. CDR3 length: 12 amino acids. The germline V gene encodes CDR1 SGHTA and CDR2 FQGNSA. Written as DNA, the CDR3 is TGTGCCAGCCGCCCAGACAGCACTGAAGCTTTCTCT. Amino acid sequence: CASRPDSTEAFS.

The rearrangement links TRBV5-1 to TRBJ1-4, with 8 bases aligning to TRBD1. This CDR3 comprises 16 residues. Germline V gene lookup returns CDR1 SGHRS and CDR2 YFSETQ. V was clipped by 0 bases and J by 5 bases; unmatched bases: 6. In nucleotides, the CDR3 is TGCGCCAGCAGCTTGGCTCCAGGGACAGGCAATGAAAAACTGTTTTTT. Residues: CASSLAPGTGNEKLFF.

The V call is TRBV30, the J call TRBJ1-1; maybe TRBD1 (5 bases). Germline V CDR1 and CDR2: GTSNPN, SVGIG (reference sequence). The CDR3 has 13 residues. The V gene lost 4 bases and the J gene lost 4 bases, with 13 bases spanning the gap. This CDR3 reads CAWTFGTGTEAFF. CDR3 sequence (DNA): TGTGCCTGGACCTTCGGGACCGGCACTGAAGCTTTCTTT.

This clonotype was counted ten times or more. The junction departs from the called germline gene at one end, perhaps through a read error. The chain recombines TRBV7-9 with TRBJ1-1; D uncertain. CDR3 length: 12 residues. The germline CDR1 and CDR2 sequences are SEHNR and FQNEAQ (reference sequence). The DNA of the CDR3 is TGTGCCAGCGGCTTATGGGGCACTGAAGCTTTCTTT. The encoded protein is CASGLWGTEAFF. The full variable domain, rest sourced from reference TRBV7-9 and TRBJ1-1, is DTGVSQNPRHKITKRGQNVTFRCDPISEHNRLYWYRQTLGQGPEFLTYFQNEAQLEKSRLLSDRFSAERPKGSFSTLEIQRTEQGDSAMYLCASGLWGTEAFFGQGTRLTVV.

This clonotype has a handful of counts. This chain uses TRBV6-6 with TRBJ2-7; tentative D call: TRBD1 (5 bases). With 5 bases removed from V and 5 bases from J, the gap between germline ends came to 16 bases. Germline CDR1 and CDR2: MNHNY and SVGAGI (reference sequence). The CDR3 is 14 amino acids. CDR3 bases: TGTGCCAGCAGTCCCTGGGGCCCTTGGGACGAGCAGTACTTC. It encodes CASSPWGPWDEQYF.

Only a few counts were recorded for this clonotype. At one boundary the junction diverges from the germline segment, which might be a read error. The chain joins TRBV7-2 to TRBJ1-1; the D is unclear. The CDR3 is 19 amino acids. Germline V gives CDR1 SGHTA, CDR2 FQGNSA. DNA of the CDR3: TGCGCCAGCAGCCAAGAAACCTCGGCGGCAGGTCTCATGAACACTGAAGCTTTCTTT. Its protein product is CASSQETSAAGLMNTEAFF.

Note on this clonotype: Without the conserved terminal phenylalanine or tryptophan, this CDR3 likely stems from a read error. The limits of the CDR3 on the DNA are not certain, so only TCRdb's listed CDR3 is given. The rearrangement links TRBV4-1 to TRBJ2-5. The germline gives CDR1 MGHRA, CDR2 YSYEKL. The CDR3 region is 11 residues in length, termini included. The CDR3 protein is CASSQVMRRYT.

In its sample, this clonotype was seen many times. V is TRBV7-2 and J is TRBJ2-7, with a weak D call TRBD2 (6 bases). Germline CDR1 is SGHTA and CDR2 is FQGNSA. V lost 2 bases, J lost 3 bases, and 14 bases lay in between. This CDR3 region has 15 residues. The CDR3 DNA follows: TGTGCCAGCAGCTTAAATAGCGGCCGAGTCTACGAGCAGTACTTC. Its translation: CASSLNSGRVYEQYF.

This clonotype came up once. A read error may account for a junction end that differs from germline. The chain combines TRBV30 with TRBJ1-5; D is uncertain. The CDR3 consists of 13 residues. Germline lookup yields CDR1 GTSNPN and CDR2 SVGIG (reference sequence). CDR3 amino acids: CAWSVDSNQSQHF. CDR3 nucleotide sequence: TGTGCCTGGAGTGTAGATAGCAATCAGTCCCAGCATTTT. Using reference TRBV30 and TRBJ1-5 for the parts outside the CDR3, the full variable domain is SQTIHQWPATLVQPVGSPLSLECTVEGTSNPNLYWYRQAAGRGLQLLFYSVGIGQISSEVPQNLSASRPQDRQFILSSKKLLLSDSGFYLCAWSVDSNQSQHFGDGTRLSIL.